The 11 T cell receptor beta chains below all came from one sample that was sequenced in a study of Ad26.COV2.S vaccination and SARS-CoV-2 variants. Treatment given: 19 received Ad26.COV2.S at low or high dose, single or two shots; about 5 received placebo; per-sample allocation not given. All samples were drawn on day 63, counting from the first vaccine or placebo injection. The protocol was immunoSEQ multiplex PCR, while the TCRdb copy is restricted to in-frame clones and leaves out a portion. Here the sample spans about 350,000 clones, about 88% being singletons. The material sequenced was peripheral blood, taken in a trial of Ad26.COV2.S vaccine versus placebo. These receptors all stem from a person aged 18-65 years who received the Ad26.COV2.S COVID-19 vaccine or a placebo.

This clone has just a few counts. V is TRBV3-1 (or the pseudogene TRBV3-2) and J is TRBJ2-3; D remains ambiguous. Per the germline V gene, CDR1 is LGHDT and CDR2 is YNNKEL (reference sequence). V gave up 1 base and J gave up 4 bases, with 6 bases separating them. This CDR3 has 13 amino acids. CDR3 region: CASSQGSPDTQYF. Written as DNA, the CDR3 is TGTGCCAGCAGCCAAGGGAGTCCAGATACGCAGTATTTT.

This chain joins TRBV6-2 or TRBV6-3 and TRBJ2-5; the D gene is possibly TRBD1 (6 bases). V dropped 5 bases and J dropped 4 bases, with 8 bases sitting between them. This CDR3 region has 12 residues. Per the germline V gene, CDR1 is MNHEY and CDR2 is SVGEGT. Written as DNA, the CDR3 is TGTGCCAGCAGTGGGACAACAGAGACCCAGTACTTC. Its translation is CASSGTTETQYF.

V usage is TRBV7-2 and J usage is TRBJ1-2; maybe TRBD1 (6 bases). CDR1 and CDR2 (germline): SGHTA, FQGNSA. This CDR3 region has 15 residues. V was trimmed by 3 bases and J by 1 base, leaving 12 bases between them. CDR3 sequence: CASSFGGAGNYGYTF. The CDR3 DNA reads TGTGCCAGCAGCTTTGGGGGGGCTGGTAACTATGGCTACACCTTC.

This chain uses TRBV15 with TRBJ2-5; D is unresolved. CDR1 is LNHNV, CDR2 YYDKDF, per germline (reference sequence). V dropped 1 base and J dropped 5 bases, with 8 bases sitting between them. This CDR3 region has 13 residues. The DNA for the CDR3 is TGTGCCACCAGCAGAGTTAGCTTGGAGACCCAGTACTTC. Its protein product is CATSRVSLETQYF. The variable domain in full, with the rest retrieved from reference TRBV15 and TRBJ2-5, is DAMVIQNPRYQVTQFGKPVTLSCSQTLNHNVMYWYQQKSSQAPKLLFHYYDKDFNNEADTPDNFQSRRPNTSFCFLDIRSPGLGDTAMYLCATSRVSLETQYFGPGTRLLVL.

The chain carries TRBV28 and TRBJ1-4, with a possible D match to TRBD1 (6 bases). V was clipped by 1 base and J by 3 bases, with 9 bases between them. CDR1 is MDHEN, CDR2 SYDVKM, per germline. The CDR3 is made up of 15 amino acids. In nucleotides, the CDR3 is TGTGCCAGCAGTTTATCGCCAGGGGCTAATGAAAAACTGTTTTTT. Its protein is CASSLSPGANEKLFF.

The chain employs TRBV20-1 and TRBJ2-7; a possible D gene is TRBD1 (5 bases). CDR1 and CDR2 (germline): DFQATT, SNEGSKA (reference sequence). Between the trimmed V and J ends, which lost 3 bases and 5 bases, there was a span of 8 bases. The CDR3 loop spans 11 amino acids. CDR3 in DNA: TGCAGTGCTAGTCAGGGTAACGAGCAGTACTTC. Translated: CSASQGNEQYF.

The chain links TRBV6-5 to TRBJ1-1; TRBD1 matches at 7 bases. Germline CDR1 and CDR2: MNHEY and SVGAGI. J gave up 10 bases and V 2 bases, and 7 bases lay outside the gene matches. The CDR3 covers 13 residues. For the CDR3, the DNA is TGTGCCAGCAGTTACGGGCAGGGGGTGGGAGCTTTCTTT. Protein sequence: CASSYGQGVGAFF.

The CDR3 region has the DNA TGCGCCAGCAGCTTGGACAGCCCAATAGCCAAAAACATTCAGTACTTC. Amino acids: CASSLDSPIAKNIQYF. This chain links TRBV5-1 with TRBJ2-4, with D uncertain. The CDR3 covers 16 residues. CDR1 SGHRS and CDR2 YFSETQ come from the germline V gene. V lost 0 bases and J lost 0, with 10 bases in between.

This clone has only one observation. The chain uses TRBV6-7 and TRBJ2-7, with D uncertain. TRBV6-7 is known as an ORF, though its function is uncertain. V lost 0 bases to trimming and J lost 2 bases, with 14 bases between them. The CDR3 runs to 16 residues. CDR3 sequence (DNA): TGTGCCAGCAGTTACTCGAGGCTTCCAGGCCCCTACGAGCAGTACTTC. Translation gives CASSYSRLPGPYEQYF.

The chain carries TRBV18 and TRBJ2-3, with TRBD1 as a possible D gene (6 bases). Trimming pared 1 base from V and 0 bases from J, leaving 20 bases between. CDR1 and CDR2 (germline): KGHSH, LQKENI. The CDR3 length is 19 residues. CDR3 DNA sequence: TGTGCCAGCTCACCACGTCCATGGGACATAGACCCTAGCACAGATACGCAGTATTTT. It encodes CASSPRPWDIDPSTDTQYF.

This chain links TRBV4-3 with TRBJ2-7; D might be TRBD2 (5 bases). Germline CDR1 LGHNA, CDR2 YSLEER. Trimming took off 1 base at V and 2 bases at J, with 15 bases between the two ends. CDR3 length: 16 residues. CDR3 DNA sequence: TGCGCCAGCAGCCAAGTCCTCAAAGCGGCGACCTACGAGCAGTACTTC. This sequence encodes CASSQVLKAATYEQYF.